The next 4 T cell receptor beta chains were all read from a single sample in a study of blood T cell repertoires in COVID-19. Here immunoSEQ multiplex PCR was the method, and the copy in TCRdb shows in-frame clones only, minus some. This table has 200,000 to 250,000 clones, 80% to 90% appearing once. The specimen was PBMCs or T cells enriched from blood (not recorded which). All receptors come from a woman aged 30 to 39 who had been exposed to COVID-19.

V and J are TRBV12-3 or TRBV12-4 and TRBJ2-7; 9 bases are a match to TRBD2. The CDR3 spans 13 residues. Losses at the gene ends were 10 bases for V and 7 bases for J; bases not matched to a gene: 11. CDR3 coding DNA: TGTGCCACAAGTGAGAGCGGGAGGAGTGAGCAGTACTTC. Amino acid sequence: CATSESGRSEQYF.

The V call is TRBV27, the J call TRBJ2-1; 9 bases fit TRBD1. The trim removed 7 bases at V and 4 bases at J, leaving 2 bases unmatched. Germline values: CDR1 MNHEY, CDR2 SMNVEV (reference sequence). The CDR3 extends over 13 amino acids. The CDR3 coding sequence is TGTGCCAGCACGACAGGGGGGTACAATGAGCAGTTCTTC. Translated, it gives CASTTGGYNEQFF.

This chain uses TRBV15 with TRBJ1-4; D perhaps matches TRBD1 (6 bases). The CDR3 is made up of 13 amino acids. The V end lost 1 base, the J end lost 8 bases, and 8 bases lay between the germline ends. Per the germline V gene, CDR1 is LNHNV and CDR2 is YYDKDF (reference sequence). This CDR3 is CATSRAGDEKLFF. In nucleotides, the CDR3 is TGTGCCACCAGCAGAGCAGGGGACGAAAAACTGTTTTTT.

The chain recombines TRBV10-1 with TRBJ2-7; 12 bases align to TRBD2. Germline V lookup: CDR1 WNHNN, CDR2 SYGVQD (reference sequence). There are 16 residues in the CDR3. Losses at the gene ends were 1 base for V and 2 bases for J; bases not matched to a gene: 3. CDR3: CASSEFRLAGAYEQYF. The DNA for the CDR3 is TGCGCCAGCAGTGAGTTCCGACTAGCGGGGGCCTACGAGCAGTACTTC.